The count of the clone carrying this T cell receptor beta chain is one. What it binds is not known. These data belong to a study of regulatory dendritic cells for organ transplantation. This CDR3 has 15 residues. V was shortened by 5 bases and J by 0 bases, with 13 bases between the two germline ends. In germline, CDR1 is LGHNA, CDR2 YNFKEQ. Here immunoSEQ multiplex PCR was the method, and the copy in TCRdb shows in-frame clones only, minus some. The top ten hold less than 2.5% of the sample, which has roughly 27,000 clones, approximately 79% seen once. Study-wide findings and caveats: Among resting subsets, memory CD8+ cells contained the most alloreactive clonotypes. Mature dendritic cells appeared to drive more memory CD8+ clonal expansion than regulatory ones. Naive T cells showed high diversity, memory cells less, memory CD8+ least.

The clonotype comes from a human donor in good health. Sequencing was carried out using memory CD4+ T cells from blood. Stated subset: CD45RO+ memory T cells. The rearrangement links TRBV4-2 to TRBJ1-2, with D hard to call. The CDR3 loop is CASSLDVSANYGYTF. In DNA, the CDR3 is TGTGCCAGCAGCTTAGATGTAAGCGCTAACTATGGCTACACCTTC.